These 14 T cell receptor beta chains were sequenced from one sample in a study of glioma-infiltrating T cells. TCR alpha and beta CDR3 regions were amplified from RNA using iRepertoire nested multiplex PCR. TCRdb reprocessed the multiplex PCR reads via MiXCR and lists one record per CDR3 protein. The table shows about 180,000 distinct CDR3 sequences, with under 55% occurring only once. Sequenced: glioma tissue, nonneoplastic brain tissue, or PBMCs (not recorded which). Receptor source: a human donor with low-grade glioma or glioblastoma, undergoing nonglioma brain surgery, or in good health (not recorded which).

This clonotype was seen ten or more times. This rearrangement joins TRBV7-2 to TRBJ2-1, with 12 bases identical to TRBD2. The CDR3 runs 16 residues. From germline, CDR1 is SGHTA and CDR2 FQGNSA. Trimming removed 5 bases from V and 9 bases from J; junction bases left unmatched: 11. CDR3 loop: CASSITTSGRFGEQFF. In DNA form, the CDR3 reads TGTGCCAGCAGCATAACGACTAGCGGGAGATTCGGTGAGCAGTTCTTC.

In its sample, this clonotype was seen many times. This sequence joins TRBV6-2 or TRBV6-3 and TRBJ2-5; D unclear. V lost 2 bases and J 1 base, leaving 8 bases between the germline ends. Germline CDR1 reads MNHEY; CDR2 reads SVGEGT. The CDR3 loop spans 14 amino acids. This chain's CDR3 is CASSYALAQETQYF. The CDR3 DNA follows: TGTGCCAGCAGTTACGCCCTCGCCCAAGAGACCCAGTACTTC.

Worth noting for this clonotype: A clone one base away is much larger, so this may be a read error. This is likely a read error, given that the CDR3 carries no conserved phenylalanine or tryptophan at its end. No DNA is shown, since the ends of the CDR3 on it are uncertain; the CDR3 is the one TCRdb lists. The chain uses TRBV6-6 and TRBJ2-3; the table's D call, TRBD1, has no DNA check behind it. Germline values: CDR1 MNHNY, CDR2 SVGAGI (reference sequence). The CDR3 is made up of 15 amino acids, end residues included. The CDR3 here is CASKPGTLSYNEQFL.

About this clonotype: The missing conserved phenylalanine or tryptophan at the end of this CDR3 makes a read error likely. The genes are TRBV4-1 and TRBJ2-7; TRBD2 might be the D (6 bases). The CDR3 is 15 residues long. V was trimmed by 0 bases and J by 5 bases, leaving 14 bases between them. The V gene's germline CDR1 is MGHRA and CDR2 YSYEKL. CDR3 region: CASSQDVGSQNEQYL. For the CDR3, the DNA is TGCGCCAGCAGCCAAGACGTCGGGAGTCAGAACGAGCAGTACCTC.

This clonotype was seen at least ten times. This chain connects TRBV28 to TRBJ2-1; 9 bases are shared with TRBD2. Per germline, CDR1 MDHEN and CDR2 SYDVKM. This CDR3 contains 15 residues. V was pared by 6 bases and J by 6 bases, with 9 bases of the junction left unmatched. The CDR3 region has the DNA TGTGCCAGCAGCGGGGGAGCGGGAGGACGCAATGAGCAGTTCTTC. This encodes CASSGGAGGRNEQFF. The variable domain in full, with the rest retrieved from reference TRBV28 and TRBJ2-1, is DVKVTQSSRYLVKRTGEKVFLECVQDMDHENMFWYRQDPGLGLRLIYFSYDVKMKEKGDIPEGYSVSREKKERFSLILESASTNQTSMYLCASSGGAGGRNEQFFGPGTRLTVL.

This clonotype has just one count. Given a much more abundant clone one base away, this may be a read error. This rearrangement joins TRBV20-1 to TRBJ2-7, with D possibly being TRBD2 (5 bases). The CDR3 extends over 16 amino acids. In germline, CDR1 is DFQATT, CDR2 SNEGSKA (reference sequence). As DNA, the CDR3 is TGCAGTGCTAGAGGTCTGATGTTGGGAGTAATCTACGAGCAGCACTTC. Its translation: CSARGLMLGVIYEQHF.

This clonotype was recorded at least ten times. The rearrangement links TRBV20-1 to TRBJ2-7; no reliable D call. There are 14 residues in the CDR3. The germline V gene encodes CDR1 DFQATT and CDR2 SNEGSKA (reference sequence). V dropped 1 base and J dropped 4 bases, with 14 bases sitting between them. The CDR3 loop is CSARVPTPPYEQYF. DNA of the CDR3: TGCAGTGCTAGAGTTCCCACCCCCCCTTACGAGCAGTACTTC.

This clonotype was observed a handful of times. The chain has TRBV7-9 and TRBJ2-5; a weak D match, TRBD2 (6 bases). The V end lost 5 bases, the J end lost 5 bases, and 27 bases lay between the germline ends. CDR3 size: 18 residues. Germline values: CDR1 SEHNR, CDR2 FQNEAQ (reference sequence). Here the CDR3 reads CASSPSGPSVSQKETQYF. The CDR3 nucleotides read TGTGCCAGCAGCCCAAGCGGACCTAGCGTGTCCCAAAAGGAGACCCAGTACTTC.

This clonotype appeared many times. The chain recombines TRBV5-1 with TRBJ2-3; 11 bases line up with TRBD2. Per germline, CDR1 SGHRS and CDR2 YFSETQ. J lost 4 bases, V lost 5 bases, and 3 bases had no gene match. This CDR3 has 14 residues. The CDR3 loop reads CASSPGLAADTQYF. CDR3 nucleotide sequence: TGCGCCAGCAGTCCGGGACTAGCGGCAGATACGCAGTATTTT.

This clonotype was counted only a few times. This clone may be a read error of a much larger clone one base away. J is TRBJ2-5 and V is TRBV28, with D possibly being TRBD2 (6 bases). Germline CDR1 and CDR2: MDHEN and SYDVKM. CDR3 length equals 14 residues. This chain's CDR3 is CASSLAGFGENQYF. In DNA form, the CDR3 reads TGTGCCAGCAGTTTAGCGGGATTCGGAGAGAACCAGTACTTC.

The chain carries TRBV6-4 and TRBJ2-1, with D possibly being TRBD2 (5 bases). This CDR3 has 14 residues. Germline values: CDR1 MRHNA, CDR2 SNTAGT. Trimming took 5 bases from V and 6 from J, leaving 14 bases between them. The CDR3 bases are TGTGCCAGCAGTCAGGAACTAGAGAGCAATGAGCAGTTCTTC. Protein product: CASSQELESNEQFF.

The chain couples TRBV5-4 to TRBJ2-5; D may be TRBD2 (6 bases). The CDR3 length is 14 residues. CDR1 SGHNT and CDR2 YYREEE come from the germline V gene (reference sequence). Between the trimmed V and J ends, which lost 4 bases and 0 bases, there was a span of 10 bases. The CDR3 protein is CASSPEGYQETQYF. The CDR3 DNA follows: TGTGCCAGCAGCCCGGAGGGGTACCAAGAGACCCAGTACTTC.

A single count supports this clonotype. The CDR3 does not close with the conserved phenylalanine or tryptophan, likely indicating a read error. V gene TRBV29-1 combines with J gene TRBJ2-3; D remains ambiguous. Per the germline V gene, CDR1 is SQVTM and CDR2 is ANQGSEA. The CDR3 runs to 11 residues. V lost 5 bases to trimming and J lost 12 bases, with 15 bases between them. The CDR3 DNA reads TGCAGCGTTATAGAACAAGAGACCCAGTATTTG. This translates into CSVIEQETQYL.

About this clonotype itself: It is likely a read error, because the conserved phenylalanine at the end of the CDR3 is missing. The chain carries TRBV6-2 or TRBV6-3 and TRBJ2-5; 9 bases are shared with TRBD2. Looked up from germline, CDR1 is MNHEY and CDR2 is SVGEGT. The CDR3 is made up of 15 amino acids. V shed 7 bases, J shed 10 bases, and the junction held 16 bases outside the gene matches. In DNA, the CDR3 is TGTGCCAGCATCCCAGGGGGACTAGCTCCGTCGGGCCAGTACCTC. Translated, it gives CASIPGGLAPSGQYL.